One and the same sample provided the 30 T cell receptor beta chains below, sequenced in a study of PD-1 blockade in classical Hodgkin lymphoma. Sequenced by immunoSEQ multiplex PCR; TCRdb stores in-frame clones only, minus some. Of about 150,000 clones detected, just under 80% appear once; the ten largest clones hold about 9.2%. Brentuximab vedotin exposure varied among the patients, all of whom had relapsed after autologous stem cell transplantation. Sequenced material: peripheral blood mononuclear cells (PBMCs), taken before the second cycle of nivolumab. Source of these receptors: a human donor with classical Hodgkin lymphoma.

This clone was picked up many times. The CDR3 DNA follows: TGTGCCACCGGGACAGGTACCATCCTACAGCCCCAGCATTTT. Its translation is CATGTGTILQPQHF. The chain has TRBV10-3 and TRBJ1-5; 8 bases line up with TRBD1. Germline CDR1 reads ENHRY; CDR2 reads SYGVKD. V was clipped by 10 bases and J by 7 bases; unmatched bases: 12. The CDR3 runs to 14 residues.

V gene TRBV19 combines with J gene TRBJ1-6; the D gene is possibly TRBD1 (5 bases). This CDR3 is 14 amino acids long. Germline loops: CDR1 LNHDA, CDR2 SQIVND (reference sequence). Trimming pared 4 bases from V and 7 bases from J, leaving 11 bases between. This CDR3 reads CASSKQGENSPLHF. DNA for the CDR3: TGTGCCAGTAGTAAGCAGGGAGAAAATTCACCCCTCCACTTT.

This clone was seen a handful of times. V and J are TRBV2 and TRBJ1-2; D remains ambiguous. Looked up from germline, CDR1 is SNHLY and CDR2 is FYNNEI. Trimming cost V 6 bases and J 6 bases, with 11 bases left between them. The CDR3 is 12 amino acids. CDR3 residues: CASSQERDGYTF. The CDR3 DNA reads TGTGCCAGCAGCCAGGAGAGGGATGGCTACACCTTC.

The chain carries TRBV19 and TRBJ2-7, with no clear D. With 4 bases removed from V and 4 bases from J, the gap between germline ends came to 11 bases. Germline CDR1 LNHDA, CDR2 SQIVND (reference sequence). The CDR3 loop spans 13 amino acids. The CDR3 here is CASSTPPLYEQYF. In DNA, the CDR3 is TGTGCCAGTAGTACCCCACCCCTTTACGAGCAGTACTTC.

In this sample, this clone turned up once. V is TRBV6-5 and J is TRBJ2-1; possible D gene TRBD2, 6 bases. This CDR3 contains 16 residues. Trimming stripped 3 bases from V and 1 base from J, with 13 bases between. The V gene's germline CDR1 is MNHEY and CDR2 SVGAGI. The CDR3: CASSYFSGGSYNEQFF. The CDR3 DNA follows: TGTGCCAGCAGTTATTTTTCTGGGGGGTCCTACAATGAGCAGTTCTTC.

The table lists this clone with a few counts. J is TRBJ1-5 and V is TRBV30; TRBD1 aligns across 7 bases. Germline loops: CDR1 GTSNPN, CDR2 SVGIG (reference sequence). Trimming cost V 5 bases and J 6 bases; bases outside gene matches: 7. This CDR3 is 13 amino acids long. DNA of the CDR3: TGTGCCTGGGGTACAGGGGACGCTCAGCCCCAGCATTTT. Protein sequence: CAWGTGDAQPQHF.

This rearrangement joins TRBV28 to TRBJ2-1; 11 bases agree with TRBD2. The V gene's germline CDR1 is MDHEN and CDR2 SYDVKM. The CDR3 spans 15 residues. Losses at the gene ends were 8 bases for V and 7 bases for J; bases not matched to a gene: 10. The CDR3 coding sequence is TGTGCCAGCTTTCTAGCGGGAGGACTGCCTAATGAGCAGTTCTTC. As protein: CASFLAGGLPNEQFF.

The genes are TRBV6-1 and TRBJ1-3, with D perhaps TRBD1 (5 bases). Trimming stripped 6 bases from V and 0 bases from J, with 9 bases between. This CDR3 spans 14 amino acids. Germline V gene sequence: CDR1 MNHNS, CDR2 SASEGT. For the CDR3, the DNA is TGTGCCAGCAGGTGGGGGAACTCTGGAAACACCATATATTTT. As protein: CASRWGNSGNTIYF.

The DNA for the CDR3 is TGTGCCAGCAGCCCACCCCCCAGGGTCCACGAGCAGTACTTC. This encodes CASSPPPRVHEQYF. The chain recombines TRBV28 with TRBJ2-7; maybe TRBD1 (5 bases). Trimming took off 6 bases at V and 5 bases at J, with 17 bases between the two ends. The germline V gene encodes CDR1 MDHEN and CDR2 SYDVKM. The CDR3 runs 14 residues.

The J gene is TRBJ1-1, the V gene TRBV7-9, with D possibly matching TRBD1 (5 bases). This CDR3 region has 13 residues. Trimming took off 8 bases at V and 5 bases at J, with 15 bases between the two ends. Germline values: CDR1 SEHNR, CDR2 FQNEAQ (reference sequence). The DNA for the CDR3 is TGTGCCAGCCAAGATCCAGGGAGTACTGAAGCTTTCTTT. Encoded protein: CASQDPGSTEAFF.

The chain carries TRBV18 and TRBJ1-4; perhaps TRBD1 as D (5 bases). The CDR3 sequence is 15 residues long. CDR1 and CDR2 (germline): KGHSH, LQKENI. V gave up 6 bases and J gave up 7 bases, with 18 bases separating them. CDR3 region: CASSQEAGVTEKLFF. In DNA, the CDR3 is TGTGCCAGCTCCCAGGAGGCGGGGGTTACTGAAAAACTGTTTTTT.

This clone was picked up one time. This chain connects TRBV5-1 to TRBJ1-6; no clear D gene. The CDR3 is made up of 16 amino acids. V was shortened by 0 bases and J by 2 bases, with 9 bases between the two germline ends. CDR1 and CDR2 (germline): SGHRS, YFSETQ. CDR3 protein: CASSLARQTYNSPLHF. The CDR3 DNA follows: TGCGCCAGCAGCTTGGCCCGGCAGACCTATAATTCACCCCTCCACTTT.

This clone turned up a few times. The genes are TRBV10-1 and TRBJ1-2, with no clear D. The CDR3 runs 10 residues. The V gene's germline CDR1 is WNHNN and CDR2 SYGVQD (reference sequence). Trimming took off 10 bases at V and 4 bases at J, with 7 bases between the two ends. The CDR3, as DNA: TGCGCCATGTTAAGCTATGGCTACACCTTC. Protein product: CAMLSYGYTF.

The sample holds a few counts of this clone. The CDR3 protein is CASELAGGTGELFF. The DNA of the CDR3 is TGTGCCAGCGAGCTAGCGGGAGGTACCGGGGAGCTGTTTTTT. The chain is built from TRBV19 and TRBJ2-2; the match to TRBD2 covers 11 bases. CDR1 and CDR2 from the germline V gene are LNHDA and SQIVND (reference sequence). The CDR3 contains 14 residues. The V gene end was trimmed by 9 bases and the J gene end by 5 bases; junction bases not matched to a gene: 5.

The rearrangement links TRBV6-5 to TRBJ1-3, with a tentative D call TRBD1 (5 bases). V lost 6 bases, J lost 0 bases, and 9 bases lay in between. Germline lookup yields CDR1 MNHEY and CDR2 SVGAGI. The CDR3 consists of 14 residues. DNA of the CDR3: TGTGCCAGCAGGGTGACAGCCTCTGGAAACACCATATATTTT. This codes for CASRVTASGNTIYF.

The CDR3 loop reads CASSYRDRGHYEQYF. In nucleotides, the CDR3 is TGTGCCAGCAGTTACAGGGACAGGGGCCACTACGAGCAGTACTTC. This chain connects TRBV6-5 to TRBJ2-7; 10 bases align to TRBD1. CDR3 size: 15 residues. With 2 bases clipped from V and 3 bases from J, the junction kept 4 bases outside the gene matches. Germline V CDR1 and CDR2: MNHEY, SVGAGI.

The genes are TRBV9 and TRBJ2-7; tentative D call: TRBD2 (6 bases). V lost 0 bases to trimming and J lost 3 bases, with 10 bases between them. Germline CDR1 reads SGDLS; CDR2 reads YYNGEE. This CDR3 contains 14 residues. CDR3 in amino acids: CASSVGPGDYEQYF. In DNA, the CDR3 is TGTGCCAGCAGCGTAGGACCGGGAGACTACGAGCAGTACTTC.

The chain carries TRBV5-1 and TRBJ2-3; D remains ambiguous. Germline V lookup: CDR1 SGHRS, CDR2 YFSETQ. The V and J ends lost 4 bases and 3 bases respectively, with 6 bases between them. The length of the CDR3 is 12 residues. The CDR3 region is CASSEWTDTQYF. In DNA form, the CDR3 reads TGCGCCAGCAGCGAGTGGACAGATACGCAGTATTTT.

This clone was seen only a few times. This sequence joins TRBV28 and TRBJ2-6; D possibly corresponds to TRBD1 (6 bases). Germline V gene data show CDR1 as MDHEN and CDR2 as SYDVKM. This CDR3 has 15 residues. V shed 4 bases and J shed 2 bases, with 9 bases lying between them. The CDR3, as DNA: TGTGCCAGCAGTTCCACAGGGACTGGGGCCAACGTCCTGACTTTC. This codes for CASSSTGTGANVLTF.

The chain employs TRBV27 and TRBJ1-1; 7 nucleotides line up with TRBD1. CDR1 MNHEY and CDR2 SMNVEV come from the germline V gene (reference sequence). The CDR3 is made up of 14 amino acids. Unmatched junction bases numbered 7, after V lost 5 bases and J lost 4 bases. This chain's CDR3 is CASSTSSGGTEAFF. The CDR3 bases are TGTGCCAGCAGTACCTCTTCAGGGGGCACTGAAGCTTTCTTT.

This clone was seen at least ten times. The chain has TRBV18 and TRBJ2-2; 9 positions agree with TRBD2. V dropped 4 bases and J dropped 4; count of bases not matched to a gene: 7. The CDR3 is 16 residues long. The germline gives CDR1 KGHSH, CDR2 LQKENI. The CDR3 DNA reads as TGTGCCAGCTCACTAAGACTAGCGGAAAGCACCGGGGAGCTGTTTTTT. This gives the protein CASSLRLAESTGELFF. The full variable domain, in which reference TRBV18 and TRBJ2-2 provide the parts outside the CDR3, is NAGVMQNPRHLVRRRGQEARLRCSPMKGHSHVYWYRQLPEEGLKFMVYLQKENIIDESGMPKERFSAEFPKEGPSILRIQQVVRGDSAAYFCASSLRLAESTGELFFGEGSRLTVL.

V usage is TRBV28 and J usage is TRBJ1-1, with 10 bases lining up with TRBD1. The V gene's germline CDR1 is MDHEN and CDR2 SYDVKM. CDR3 length: 12 residues. The J segment lost 3 bases and the V segment lost 10 bases, leaving 2 bases of the junction unmatched. CDR3: CATGQGDTEAFF. The DNA of the CDR3 is TGTGCCACAGGACAGGGGGACACTGAAGCTTTCTTT.

J is TRBJ2-1 and V is TRBV5-8; D remains ambiguous. The V end lost 1 base, the J end lost 0 bases, and 8 bases lay between the germline ends. The CDR3 sequence is 15 residues long. CDR1 SGHTS and CDR2 YDEGEE come from the germline V gene. The CDR3 DNA follows: TGTGCCAGCAGCTTGTCAGGTAGCTCCTACAATGAGCAGTTCTTC. This gives the protein CASSLSGSSYNEQFF.

The chain combines TRBV7-8 with TRBJ2-1; TRBD2 aligns across 7 bases. Germline loops: CDR1 SGHVS, CDR2 FQNEAQ. The CDR3 loop spans 15 amino acids. After removal of 2 bases from V and 3 bases from J, the junction contained 4 bases not matched to a gene. CDR3 sequence: CASSLRRELYNEQFF. The CDR3 DNA sequence: TGTGCCAGCAGCTTACGGCGGGAGCTCTACAATGAGCAGTTCTTC.

The J gene is TRBJ2-2, the V gene TRBV30; no reliable D call. The germline V gene has CDR1 GTSNPN and CDR2 SVGIG (reference sequence). The CDR3 sequence is 17 residues long. With 4 bases removed from V and 4 bases from J, the gap between germline ends came to 22 bases. Written as DNA, the CDR3 is TGTGCCTGGAAACCCGACGTAACGTCCACTTTCACCGGGGAGCTGTTTTTT. Residues: CAWKPDVTSTFTGELFF.

This rearrangement joins TRBV19 to TRBJ2-1; 7 bases match TRBD2. The V and J ends lost 3 bases and 5 bases, in that order; junction bases with no gene match: 16. The CDR3 contains 18 residues. Germline V lookup: CDR1 LNHDA, CDR2 SQIVND (reference sequence). CDR3: CASSMGNAAGRRHNEQFF. CDR3 bases: TGTGCCAGTAGTATGGGGAATGCAGCGGGAAGGAGACACAATGAGCAGTTCTTC. The whole variable domain, filled in from reference TRBV19 and TRBJ2-1, reads DGGITQSPKYLFRKEGQNVTLSCEQNLNHDAMYWYRQDPGQGLRLIYYSQIVNDFQKGDIAEGYSVSREKKESFPLTVTSAQKNPTAFYLCASSMGNAAGRRHNEQFFGPGTRLTVL.

This clone came up once. This chain uses TRBV27 with TRBJ1-1, with D unclear. Germline CDR1 is MNHEY and CDR2 is SMNVEV (reference sequence). The length of the CDR3 is 14 residues. The V end lost 5 bases, the J end lost 0 bases, and 10 bases lay between the germline ends. The CDR3 here is CASSATFMNTEAFF. CDR3 in DNA: TGTGCCAGCAGTGCTACGTTCATGAACACTGAAGCTTTCTTT.

The rearrangement links TRBV19 to TRBJ2-7; TRBD2 matches 8 bases. The trim removed 7 bases at V and 1 base at J, leaving 9 bases unmatched. CDR3 length: 15 residues. Per the germline V gene, CDR1 is LNHDA and CDR2 is SQIVND (reference sequence). For the CDR3, the DNA is TGTGCCAGTACGCGGGAGGCGGGGGAGTCCTACGAGCAGTACTTC. Protein sequence: CASTREAGESYEQYF.

The chain couples TRBV6-6 to TRBJ2-3; TRBD2 matches 14 bases. This CDR3 contains 15 residues. Unmatched junction bases numbered 9, after V lost 5 bases and J lost 11 bases. The germline V gene encodes CDR1 MNHNY and CDR2 SVGAGI (reference sequence). In DNA form, the CDR3 reads TGTGCCAGCAGTACCCGGACTAGCGGGGGGCACAAGCAGTATTTT. It codes for CASSTRTSGGHKQYF.

This chain uses TRBV5-6 with TRBJ2-5; possible D gene TRBD1, 6 bases. V was trimmed by 3 bases and J by 3 bases, leaving 9 bases between them. Germline V gene data show CDR1 as SGHDT and CDR2 as YYEEEE. The CDR3 extends over 13 amino acids. CDR3 DNA sequence: TGTGCCAGCAGCTATGGACAGAAAGAGACCCAGTACTTC. Translating it yields CASSYGQKETQYF.